The rows below give T cell receptor beta chains drawn from one sample of a study of T cell responses to AZD1222 COVID-19 vaccine. Clones were read by immunoSEQ multiplex PCR, and TCRdb kept only the in-frame ones, dropping some. The sample gives tens of thousands of clones, 90% of which show up once; less than 6% is in the top ten. This material consisted of peripheral blood, taken 28 days after the second AZD1222 dose. These receptors were collected from an adult who received the AZD1222 COVID-19 vaccine. The CDR3 runs from the conserved cysteine through the conserved F or W. Each record gives: V gene, clone size, J gene, D gene, CDR3 protein, CDR3 DNA. D genes are given only for firm matches. Some rows have no size entry. The others give once, few or many, or a class for an expanded clone.

V: TRBV20-1
size: NA
J: TRBJ2-7
D: NA
CDR3: CSASLGRGRNEQYF
DNA: TGCAGTGCTAGTCTGGGGCGGGGAAGGAACGAGCAGTACTTC

V: TRBV10-2
size: NA
J: TRBJ2-1
D: TRBD2
CDR3: CASRNSGGDEQFF
DNA: TGCGCCAGCAGAAATAGCGGGGGGGATGAGCAGTTCTTC

V: TRBV6-5
size: NA
J: TRBJ1-5
D: NA
CDR3: CASSYHSRNQPQHF
DNA: TGTGCCAGCAGTTACCACTCCAGGAATCAGCCCCAGCATTTT

V: TRBV28
size: NA
J: TRBJ2-7
D: NA
CDR3: CASSFVQGPPDEQYF
DNA: TGTGCCAGCAGTTTTGTGCAGGGGCCTCCTGACGAGCAGTACTTC

V: TRBV9
size: few
J: TRBJ1-3
D: NA
CDR3: CASSVDPPGTSGNTIYF
DNA: TGTGCCAGCAGCGTAGACCCCCCAGGTACCTCTGGAAACACCATATATTTT

V: TRBV19
size: NA
J: TRBJ1-3
D: TRBD1
CDR3: CASSAGQGLGNTIYF
DNA: TGTGCCAGTAGTGCCGGACAGGGTTTGGGAAACACCATATATTTT

V: TRBV28
size: NA
J: TRBJ2-7
D: TRBD1
CDR3: CASVVTGTGIYEQYF
DNA: TGTGCCAGCGTCGTTACCGGGACAGGCATCTACGAGCAGTACTTC

V: TRBV5-1
size: few
J: TRBJ1-6
D: NA
CDR3: CASSRERDNSPLHF
DNA: TGCGCCAGCAGCAGGGAACGGGATAATTCACCCCTCCACTTT

V: TRBV10-3
size: NA
J: TRBJ2-7
D: NA
CDR3: CATRAEEGGSRSPSYEQYF
DNA: TGTGCCACCCGCGCCGAGGAGGGAGGCAGTCGTTCCCCATCCTACGAGCAGTACTTC

V: TRBV6-5
size: once
J: TRBJ1-5
D: NA
CDR3: CASSPRVGQPQHF
DNA: TGTGCCAGCAGTCCCAGGGTGGGCCAGCCCCAGCATTTT

V: TRBV5-5
size: NA
J: TRBJ1-2
D: NA
CDR3: CASSPGSNNYGYTF
DNA: TGTGCCAGCAGCCCCGGATCAAATAACTATGGCTACACCTTC

V: TRBV10-3
size: NA
J: TRBJ1-2
D: NA
CDR3: CAIRRWTGKEANYGYTF
DNA: TGTGCCATCCGTCGCTGGACGGGGAAAGAGGCTAACTATGGCTACACCTTC

V: TRBV7-3
size: NA
J: TRBJ2-3
D: NA
CDR3: CASSLYGNTDTQYF
DNA: TGTGCCAGCAGCCTGTACGGGAACACAGATACGCAGTATTTT

V: TRBV6-5
size: NA
J: TRBJ1-1
D: NA
CDR3: CASSPPGKTEAFF
DNA: TGTGCCAGCAGTCCCCCAGGGAAAACTGAAGCTTTCTTT

V: TRBV5-4
size: NA
J: TRBJ2-1
D: TRBD1
CDR3: CASSFHTPGTGWASEQFF
DNA: TGTGCCAGCAGCTTTCATACCCCGGGGACAGGCTGGGCAAGTGAGCAGTTCTTC

V: TRBV29-1
size: NA
J: TRBJ1-2
D: NA
CDR3: CSVSGGGDGYTF
DNA: TGCAGCGTTTCAGGCGGGGGGGATGGCTACACCTTC

V: TRBV7-9
size: NA
J: TRBJ1-1
D: NA
CDR3: CASSLDMNTEAFF
DNA: TGTGCCAGCAGCCTCGATATGAACACTGAAGCTTTCTTT

V: TRBV10-1
size: NA
J: TRBJ2-3
D: TRBD2
CDR3: CASSEVAGRGTDTQYF
DNA: TGCGCCAGCAGTGAAGTAGCGGGGAGAGGGACAGATACGCAGTATTTT

V: TRBV6-5
size: few
J: TRBJ2-7
D: NA
CDR3: CASSYYGLTYEQYF
DNA: TGTGCCAGCAGTTACTACGGCCTAACCTACGAGCAGTACTTC

V: TRBV28
size: NA
J: TRBJ2-2
D: NA
CDR3: CASSFVAGATGELFF
DNA: TGTGCCAGCAGTTTTGTGGCAGGGGCCACCGGGGAGCTGTTTTTT

V: TRBV3-1/TRBV3-2
size: NA
J: TRBJ1-6
D: NA
CDR3: CASSPSNSPLHF
DNA: TGTGCCAGCAGCCCGTCTAATTCACCCCTCCACTTT

V: TRBV10-3
size: NA
J: TRBJ1-2
D: NA
CDR3: CAISEGARGYTF
DNA: TGTGCCATCAGTGAGGGGGCAAGAGGCTACACCTTC

V: TRBV19
size: NA
J: TRBJ1-6
D: TRBD1
CDR3: CASRVQGYHSPLHF
DNA: TGTGCCAGTAGGGTACAGGGGTATCATTCACCCCTCCACTTT

V: TRBV12-3/TRBV12-4
size: few
J: TRBJ1-5
D: NA
CDR3: CASTDSYQPQHF
DNA: TGTGCCAGCACCGATTCTTATCAGCCCCAGCATTTT

V: TRBV6-6
size: NA
J: TRBJ1-2
D: NA
CDR3: CASSYDGENYGYTF
DNA: TGTGCCAGCAGTTATGATGGGGAAAACTATGGCTACACCTTC

V: TRBV5-1
size: NA
J: TRBJ2-1
D: NA
CDR3: CASSLADRMDDEQFF
DNA: TGCGCCAGCAGCTTGGCCGACAGGATGGACGATGAGCAGTTCTTC

V: TRBV7-2
size: NA
J: TRBJ1-5
D: NA
CDR3: CASSLGIRGGMGNQPQHF
DNA: TGTGCCAGCAGCTTAGGAATTCGGGGGGGGATGGGCAATCAGCCCCAGCATTTT

V: TRBV11-2
size: NA
J: TRBJ1-1
D: TRBD1
CDR3: CASSVDRGEAFF
DNA: TGTGCCAGCAGCGTCGACAGGGGGGAGGCTTTCTTT

V: TRBV27
size: NA
J: TRBJ2-3
D: NA
CDR3: CASSLSWSTDTQYF
DNA: TGTGCCAGCAGTTTATCGTGGAGCACAGATACGCAGTATTTT

V: TRBV4-3
size: NA
J: TRBJ2-3
D: NA
CDR3: CASSQGAGSTDTQYF
DNA: TGCGCCAGCAGCCAAGGGGCGGGGAGCACAGATACGCAGTATTTT

V: TRBV28
size: NA
J: TRBJ1-4
D: NA
CDR3: CASSSGGGKLFF
DNA: TGTGCCAGCAGTTCTGGGGGCGGGAAACTGTTTTTT

V: TRBV2
size: NA
J: TRBJ2-3
D: NA
CDR3: CASSDRRTLSTDTQYF
DNA: TGTGCCAGCAGTGACCGGCGGACTCTTAGCACAGATACGCAGTATTTT

V: TRBV4-1
size: NA
J: TRBJ1-4
D: NA
CDR3: CASSPGPGGDEKLFF
DNA: TGCGCCAGCAGCCCGGGACCGGGGGGGGATGAAAAACTGTTTTTT

V: TRBV7-9
size: many
J: TRBJ2-1
D: TRBD1
CDR3: CASSLASGTAHNEQFF
DNA: TGTGCCAGCAGCTTAGCGAGTGGGACAGCTCACAATGAGCAGTTCTTC

V: TRBV25-1
size: NA
J: TRBJ1-4
D: NA
CDR3: CASSRGGATNEKLFF
DNA: TGTGCCAGCTCCCGGGGGGGGGCAACTAATGAAAAACTGTTTTTT

V: TRBV7-8
size: NA
J: TRBJ1-5
D: TRBD1
CDR3: CASSSRTGNQPQHF
DNA: TGTGCCAGCAGCTCCAGGACAGGGAATCAGCCCCAGCATTTT

V: TRBV29-1
size: NA
J: TRBJ2-7
D: TRBD2
CDR3: CSVEGGGSYEQYF
DNA: TGCAGCGTTGAGGGCGGGGGGTCCTACGAGCAGTACTTC

V: TRBV6-5
size: NA
J: TRBJ1-1
D: NA
CDR3: CASKFRGSGEAFF
DNA: TGTGCCAGCAAATTCAGGGGCTCAGGTGAAGCTTTCTTT

V: TRBV7-2
size: NA
J: TRBJ2-2
D: NA
CDR3: CASSPRPSGELFF
DNA: TGTGCCAGCAGCCCCCGCCCGTCCGGGGAGCTGTTTTTT

V: TRBV9
size: NA
J: TRBJ2-7
D: TRBD2
CDR3: CASSRILSGGEQYF
DNA: TGTGCCAGCAGCCGTATCCTCTCGGGGGGCGAGCAGTACTTC

V: TRBV10-1
size: NA
J: TRBJ1-1
D: TRBD1
CDR3: CASSESDGTGFANTEAFF
DNA: TGCGCCAGCAGTGAGTCTGACGGGACAGGGTTCGCGAACACTGAAGCTTTCTTT

V: TRBV7-8
size: NA
J: TRBJ1-2
D: NA
CDR3: CASSLVWVGSNGYTF
DNA: TGTGCCAGCAGCTTAGTTTGGGTGGGGAGCAATGGCTACACCTTC

V: TRBV6-5
size: NA
J: TRBJ1-2
D: NA
CDR3: CASSYKDGYTF
DNA: TGTGCCAGCAGTTACAAGGATGGCTACACCTTC

V: TRBV19
size: NA
J: TRBJ1-5
D: TRBD1
CDR3: CASSHSLKTGGGNQPQHF
DNA: TGTGCCAGTAGCCATTCACTTAAAACAGGGGGGGGCAATCAGCCCCAGCATTTT

V: TRBV6-6
size: few
J: TRBJ1-1
D: NA
CDR3: CASSSVGLNTEAFF
DNA: TGTGCCAGCAGTTCGGTGGGACTGAACACTGAAGCTTTCTTT

V: TRBV2
size: NA
J: TRBJ1-4
D: TRBD1
CDR3: CASRLQGRLANEKLFF
DNA: TGTGCCAGCAGGTTACAGGGGAGGTTGGCTAATGAAAAACTGTTTTTT

V: TRBV15
size: NA
J: TRBJ1-5
D: NA
CDR3: CATSRAGGNQPQHF
DNA: TGTGCCACCAGCAGAGCGGGGGGCAATCAGCCCCAGCATTTT

V: TRBV5-1
size: NA
J: TRBJ1-2
D: NA
CDR3: CASSRDGATNYGYTF
DNA: TGCGCCAGCAGCCGGGACGGCGCCACTAACTATGGCTACACCTTC

V: TRBV4-2
size: NA
J: TRBJ2-6
D: NA
CDR3: CASSQVSLSGANVLTF
DNA: TGTGCCAGCAGCCAAGTCTCCCTTTCTGGGGCCAACGTCCTGACTTTC

V: TRBV12-3/TRBV12-4
size: NA
J: TRBJ2-1
D: NA
CDR3: CASMADDNEQFF
DNA: TGTGCCAGCATGGCGGACGACAATGAGCAGTTCTTC

V: TRBV6-2/TRBV6-3
size: NA
J: TRBJ2-1
D: TRBD2
CDR3: CASSQPGGPGEQFF
DNA: TGTGCCAGCAGTCAACCGGGGGGGCCGGGTGAGCAGTTCTTC